This T cell receptor beta chain was found in a study of response to subunit inactivated influenza vaccine. TCRdb itself ran the RT-PCR reads through MiXCR, one entry per CDR3 protein. The table includes a few hundred thousand distinct CDR3 sequences, approximately 15% detected once. The CDR3 has 17 residues. Germline CDR1 SGHVS, CDR2 FNYEAQ. V lost 1 base and J lost 5, with 20 bases in between. The study's findings and limits: Authors suggested each seasonal flu vaccination may recruit only limited numbers of new T cells.

This clonotype has only a few counts. Its specificity is not known. The rearrangement uses TRBV7-6 and TRBJ2-5, with D possibly TRBD1 on 5 matching bases. The sequencing used PBMCs from blood, collected 11 to 12 days after vaccination. The sequence came from a man aged 50 to 60 who received an inactivated influenza vaccine. CDR3 in amino acids: CASSLGYEAGSLETQYF. The CDR3, as DNA: TGTGCCAGCAGCTTAGGATATGAGGCAGGGTCTTTGGAGACCCAGTACTTC.